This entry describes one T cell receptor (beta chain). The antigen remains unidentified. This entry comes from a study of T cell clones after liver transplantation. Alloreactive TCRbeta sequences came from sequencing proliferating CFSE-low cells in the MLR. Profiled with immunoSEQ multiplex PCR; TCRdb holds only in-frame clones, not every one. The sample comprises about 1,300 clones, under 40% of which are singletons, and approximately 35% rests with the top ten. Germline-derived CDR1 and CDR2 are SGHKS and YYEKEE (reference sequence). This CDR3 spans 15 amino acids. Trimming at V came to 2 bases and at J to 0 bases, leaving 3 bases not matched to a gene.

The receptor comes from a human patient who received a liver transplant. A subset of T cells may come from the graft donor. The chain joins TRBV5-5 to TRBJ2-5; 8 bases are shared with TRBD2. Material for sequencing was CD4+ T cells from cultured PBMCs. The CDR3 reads CASSFRGGYQETQYF. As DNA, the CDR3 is TGTGCCAGCAGCTTTCGCGGGGGGTACCAAGAGACCCAGTACTTC. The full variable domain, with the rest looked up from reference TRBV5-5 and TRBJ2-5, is DAGVTQSPTHLIKTRGQQVTLRCSPISGHKSVSWYQQVLGQGPQFIFQYYEKEERGRGNFPDRFSARQFPNYSSELNVNALLLGDSALYLCASSFRGGYQETQYFGPGTRLLVL.